This entry concerns a single T cell receptor (beta chain). Its antigen is undetermined. Using immunoSEQ multiplex PCR, the repertoire was profiled, and TCRdb retains in-frame clones only, with some absent. The sample gives around 700,000 clones, less than 80% of which show up once; 1.8% is in the top ten. The entry originates in a study of shared clonotypes between healthy human individuals. General observations from the study: Sequencing depth was predicted to influence how clonotypes are shared among donors. Rarefaction demonstrated incomplete sorted-subset sequencing despite large depth. Non-shared clonotypes showed lower generation probabilities than clonotypes common to all four donors.

Partitioning of CD4+ cells yielded a CD45RA+ naive subset and a CD45RA-negative memory subset. The material sequenced was memory CD4+ T cells sorted from blood. Subset defined: CD45RA-negative fraction. The receptor was derived from a woman in her twenties or thirties in good health.

CDR3 nucleotides: TGCAGCGTTGCTGGGTTTACCTACAATGAGCAGTTCTTC. It codes for CSVAGFTYNEQFF. The chain is built from TRBV29-1 and TRBJ2-1; no clear D. Germline CDR1 and CDR2: SQVTM and ANQGSEA. The CDR3 runs to 13 residues. The V and J ends lost 4 bases and 2 bases respectively, with 9 bases between them.